The rows below give T cell receptor beta chains drawn from one sample of a study of control samples from healthy donors and cancer patients. Profiling relied on immunoSEQ multiplex PCR, and the TCRdb table lists in-frame clones only, not all of them. The sample holds around 64,000 clones; approximately 89% are singletons and the top ten take less than 6.5%. Sequencing was performed on PBMCs. The receptors originated from a man between 60 and 70 years old with colorectal cancer. Each CDR3 is given with its conserved first and last residue. The order of the fields is D gene, J gene, clone size, V gene, CDR3 protein, CDR3 DNA. The D gene is left open where the match is weak. Rows may omit the clone size; those that give it use once, few, many or a size class.

- TRBJ1-3 - TRBV6-5 CTSSYGTVSGNTIYF TGTACCAGCAGTTACGGGACCGTCTCTGGAAACACCATATATTTT
TRBD2 TRBJ2-4 few TRBV28 CASSLSGTTLAKNIQYF TGTGCCAGCAGTTTATCAGGGACTACTTTAGCCAAAAACATTCAGTACTTC
TRBD1 TRBJ2-3 - TRBV18 CASSPTGPDTQYF TGTGCCAGCTCACCGACAGGGCCAGATACGCAGTATTTT
TRBD2 TRBJ2-2 - TRBV27 CASSSGLAGGAGELFF TGTGCCAGCAGTTCCGGACTAGCGGGGGGCGCCGGGGAGCTGTTTTTT
- TRBJ1-4 - TRBV11-1 CASSLAPTSEKLFF TGTGCCAGCAGCTTAGCTCCGACGAGTGAAAAACTGTTTTTT
TRBD2 TRBJ2-1 - TRBV7-2 CASSLGASGAFYNEQFF TGTGCCAGCAGCTTAGGGGCTAGCGGGGCGTTTTACAATGAGCAGTTCTTC
- TRBJ2-7 few TRBV10-3 CAISRDSFSYEQYF TGTGCCATCAGCCGGGACTCCTTCTCCTACGAGCAGTACTTC
TRBD2 TRBJ2-2 - TRBV6-2/TRBV6-3 CASSDPRGEGRPLTGELFF TGTGCCAGCAGTGACCCCCGGGGGGAGGGCCGCCCCCTCACCGGGGAGCTGTTTTTT
TRBD1 TRBJ1-1 - TRBV3-1/TRBV3-2 CASTGRTGGTENTEAFF TGTGCCAGCACCGGGCGGACAGGGGGCACCGAGAACACTGAAGCTTTCTTT
- TRBJ2-7 - TRBV5-1 CASRGTLSIYEQYF TGCGCCAGCAGGGGGACCCTGTCGATCTACGAGCAGTACTTC
- TRBJ2-2 - TRBV5-1 CASSKTTGTRGSTGELFF TGCGCCAGCAGCAAGACGACCGGGACAAGGGGTAGCACCGGGGAGCTGTTTTTT
TRBD2 TRBJ2-1 - TRBV19 CASRAGGSDEQFF TGTGCCAGTAGGGCGGGGGGGAGCGATGAGCAGTTCTTC
- TRBJ2-2 - TRBV6-2/TRBV6-3 CASSYSRDSGELFF TGTGCCAGCAGTTACTCGAGGGATTCCGGGGAGCTGTTTTTT
- TRBJ2-1 - TRBV7-6 CASSLVAGVVNNEQFF TGTGCCAGCAGCTTAGTCGCGGGTGTTGTTAACAATGAGCAGTTCTTC
- TRBJ1-2 - TRBV20-1 CSASHREAYGYTF TGCAGTGCTAGTCACCGGGAGGCGTATGGCTACACCTTC
TRBD2 TRBJ2-5 - TRBV24-1 CATSDPAGGRGGWETQYF TGTGCCACCAGTGACCCCGCGGGAGGGCGCGGAGGATGGGAGACCCAGTACTTC
- TRBJ2-7 - TRBV6-5 CASRARELEYEQYF TGTGCCAGCAGAGCCAGGGAGCTGGAGTACGAGCAGTACTTC
TRBD2 TRBJ2-3 - TRBV5-5 CASSLGLGTDTQYF TGTGCCAGCAGCCTGGGACTAGGAACAGATACGCAGTATTTT
- TRBJ1-1 - TRBV29-1 CSANPQAEAFF TGCAGCGCGAACCCCCAGGCTGAAGCTTTCTTT
TRBD2 TRBJ2-3 - TRBV5-4 CASSWGLAGGTDTQYF TGTGCCAGCAGCTGGGGACTAGCGGGGGGGACAGATACGCAGTATTTT
- TRBJ1-1 - TRBV10-3 CAISEAGAGTEAFF TGTGCCATCAGTGAGGCCGGGGCGGGCACTGAAGCTTTCTTT
- TRBJ1-5 - TRBV19 CASSIYVGSNQPQHF TGTGCCAGTAGTATATACGTGGGTAGCAATCAGCCCCAGCATTTT
- TRBJ1-5 few TRBV28 CASSEDGNQPQHF TGTGCCAGCAGCGAAGACGGGAATCAGCCCCAGCATTTT
- TRBJ2-5 few TRBV27 CASSFGRYQETQYF TGTGCCAGCAGTTTTGGCAGGTACCAAGAGACCCAGTACTTC
TRBD1 TRBJ2-2 - TRBV18 CASSPRATGDSGELFF TGTGCCAGCTCACCGAGGGCCACTGGGGACAGCGGGGAGCTGTTTTTT
- TRBJ2-5 - TRBV7-9 CASSFGWGEIQETQYF TGTGCCAGCAGCTTTGGGTGGGGGGAGATCCAAGAGACCCAGTACTTC
TRBD1 TRBJ1-6 - TRBV30 CAWREQGANSPLHF TGTGCCTGGAGGGAACAGGGGGCTAATTCACCCCTCCACTTT
- TRBJ1-6 - TRBV6-5 CASSVDNSPLHF TGTGCCAGCAGCGTAGATAATTCACCCCTCCACTTT